The present T cell receptor beta chain was sequenced within a study of technical replicates of blood from a handful of donors. Using immunoSEQ multiplex PCR, the repertoire was profiled, and TCRdb retains in-frame clones only, with some absent. The sample yields approximately 73,000 clones, 93% seen once. The CDR3 extends over 14 amino acids. In germline, CDR1 is SSHAT, CDR2 FNYEAQ (reference sequence). Germline trimming cut 5 bases from V and 7 bases from J; bases unmatched to any gene: 10. The TCR sequence derives from a human donor in good health. Sequencing was performed on T cells isolated from PBMCs. This sequence joins TRBV7-7 and TRBJ2-7; TRBD2 matches at 8 bases. The CDR3 DNA sequence: TGTGCCAGCAGCAAGGGACTAGAGGATTTGGAGCAGTACTTC. This translates into CASSKGLEDLEQYF. Full variable domain (outside the CDR3, taken from reference TRBV7-7 and TRBJ2-7): GAGVSQSPRYKVTKRGQDVTLRCDPISSHATLYWYQQALGQGPEFLTYFNYEAQPDKSGLPSDRFSAERPEGSISTLTIQRTEQRDSAMYRCASSKGLEDLEQYFGPGTRLTVT.